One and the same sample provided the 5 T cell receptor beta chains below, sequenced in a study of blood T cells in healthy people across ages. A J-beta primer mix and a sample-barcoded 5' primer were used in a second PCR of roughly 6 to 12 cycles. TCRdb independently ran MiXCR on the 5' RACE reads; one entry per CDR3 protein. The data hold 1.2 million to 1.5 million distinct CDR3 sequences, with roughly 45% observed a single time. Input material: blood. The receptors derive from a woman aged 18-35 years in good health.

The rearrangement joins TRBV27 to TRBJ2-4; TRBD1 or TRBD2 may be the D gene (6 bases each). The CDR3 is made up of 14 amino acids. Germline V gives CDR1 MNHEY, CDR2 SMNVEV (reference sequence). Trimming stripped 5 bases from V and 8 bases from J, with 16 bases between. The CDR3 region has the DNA TGTGCCAGCAGTCCCGGGTCAGGGGAGGACATTCAGTACTTC. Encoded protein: CASSPGSGEDIQYF.

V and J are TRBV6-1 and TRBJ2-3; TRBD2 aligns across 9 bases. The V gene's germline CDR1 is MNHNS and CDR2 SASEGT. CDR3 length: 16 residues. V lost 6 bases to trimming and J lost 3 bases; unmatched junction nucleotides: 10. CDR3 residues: CASRTTGGGGTDTQYF. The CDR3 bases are TGTGCCAGCAGAACAACTGGCGGGGGGGGGACAGATACGCAGTATTTT.

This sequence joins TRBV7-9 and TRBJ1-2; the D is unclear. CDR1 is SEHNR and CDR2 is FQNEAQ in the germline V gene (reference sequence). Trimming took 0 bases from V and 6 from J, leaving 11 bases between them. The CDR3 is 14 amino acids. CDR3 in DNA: TGTGCCAGCAGCTTAGCGGGATTAGGACATGGCTACACCTTC. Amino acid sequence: CASSLAGLGHGYTF.

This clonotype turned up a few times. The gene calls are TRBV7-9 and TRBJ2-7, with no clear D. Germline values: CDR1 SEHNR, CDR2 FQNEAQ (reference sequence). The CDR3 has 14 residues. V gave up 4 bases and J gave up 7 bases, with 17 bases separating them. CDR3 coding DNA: TGTGCCAGCAGCTATAGGGCCGGCTCGGTGGAGCAGTACTTC. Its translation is CASSYRAGSVEQYF.

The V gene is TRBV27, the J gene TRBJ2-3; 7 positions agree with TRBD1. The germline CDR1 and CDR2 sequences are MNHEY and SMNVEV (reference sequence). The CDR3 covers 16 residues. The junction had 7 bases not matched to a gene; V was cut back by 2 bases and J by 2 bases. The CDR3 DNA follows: TGTGCCAGCAGTTTACCGGGACAGAAAAACACAGATACGCAGTATTTT. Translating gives CASSLPGQKNTDTQYF.